A selection of T cell receptor beta chains follows, all from one sample in a study of blood T cell repertoires in COVID-19. Repertoires were generated with immunoSEQ multiplex PCR, while TCRdb's copy carries only in-frame clones and drops some. The sample yields a few hundred thousand clones, approximately 86% seen once. Input material: peripheral blood. The receptors stem from a man in his thirties or forties with active or convalescent COVID-19. Both conserved end residues are part of each CDR3. The D gene is left open where the match is weak. Where a row states a size, it is once, few, many or the class of an expanded clone; other rows omit it.

size	V	D	J	CDR3	DNA
.	TRBV10-3	TRBD1	TRBJ2-3	CAIRTGSETDTQYF	TGTGCCATCAGGACAGGGAGTGAGACAGATACGCAGTATTTT
.	TRBV7-9	TRBD1	TRBJ2-3	CASSSKTGESDTQYF	TGTGCCAGCAGTTCTAAGACAGGGGAGTCAGATACGCAGTATTTT
.	TRBV2	TRBD1	TRBJ1-2	CASRERGGSGGYTF	TGTGCCAGCAGGGAAAGAGGGGGCTCAGGTGGCTACACCTTC
.	TRBV6-5	TRBD2	TRBJ2-1	CASRSSSGNYNEQFF	TGTGCCAGCAGGAGTTCTAGCGGCAACTACAATGAGCAGTTCTTC
.	TRBV5-1	TRBD2	TRBJ2-2	CASSFGAGQNTGELFF	TGCGCCAGCAGCTTCGGAGCGGGGCAGAACACCGGGGAGCTGTTTTTT
.	TRBV11-2	TRBD1	TRBJ2-3	CASSAGTADTQYF	TGTGCCAGCAGCGCCGGGACAGCCGATACGCAGTATTTT
.	TRBV27	.	TRBJ1-1	CASSPTRGFTEAFF	TGTGCCAGCAGCCCAACGCGGGGCTTCACTGAAGCTTTCTTT
.	TRBV7-9	TRBD1	TRBJ1-1	CASSPNPGQGMNTEAFF	TGTGCCAGCAGCCCGAATCCAGGACAGGGGATGAACACTGAAGCTTTCTTT
few	TRBV18	TRBD2	TRBJ2-7	CASSRGTSGGGYEQYF	TGTGCCAGCTCACGCGGGACTAGCGGGGGAGGCTACGAGCAGTACTTC
.	TRBV5-1	TRBD1	TRBJ2-7	CASSPGQGAYEQYF	TGCGCCAGCAGCCCGGGACAGGGCGCGTACGAGCAGTACTTC